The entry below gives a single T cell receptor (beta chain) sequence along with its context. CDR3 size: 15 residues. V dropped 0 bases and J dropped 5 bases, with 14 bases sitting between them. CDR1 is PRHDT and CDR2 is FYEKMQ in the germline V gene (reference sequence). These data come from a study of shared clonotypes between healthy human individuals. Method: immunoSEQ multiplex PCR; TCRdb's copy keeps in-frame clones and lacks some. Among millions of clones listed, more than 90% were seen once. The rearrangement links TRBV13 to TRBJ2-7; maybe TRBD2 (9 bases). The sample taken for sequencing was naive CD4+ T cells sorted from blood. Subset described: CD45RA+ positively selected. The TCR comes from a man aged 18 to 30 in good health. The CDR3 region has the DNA TGTGCCAGCAGCTTAGGCCTAGCGGGACAGGACGAGCAGTACTTC. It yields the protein CASSLGLAGQDEQYF. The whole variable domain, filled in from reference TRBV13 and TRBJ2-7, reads AAGVIQSPRHLIKEKRETATLKCYPIPRHDTVYWYQQGPGQDPQFLISFYEKMQSDKGSIPDRFSAQQFSDYHSELNMSSLELGDSALYFCASSLGLAGQDEQYFGPGTRLTVT.